The entry below gives a single TCR beta chain sequence along with its context. As yet, its antigen is unknown. These data originate in a study of OX40 agonist ivuxolimab in advanced cancers. Study observations and caveats: Compared with others, partial responders at 0.1-3.0 mg/kg displayed clonal expansion among the lowest.

Profiling relied on immunoSEQ multiplex PCR, and the TCRdb table lists in-frame clones only, not all of them. Of fewer than 30,000 clones listed, over 60% are singletons. The CDR3 totals 14 residues. V lost 2 bases, J lost 6 bases, and 2 bases stayed unmatched. Germline loops: CDR1 SGHRS, CDR2 YFSETQ. The sequencing here drew on CD4+ or CD8+ T cells sorted from blood, taken in a trial of the OX40 agonist ivuxolimab. The chain joins TRBV5-1 to TRBJ1-4; 9 bases line up with TRBD1. This clonotype was sampled from an adult with an advanced solid tumor such as melanoma, head and neck, liver or kidney cancer. CDR3 sequence: CASSLGTGYEKLFF. As DNA, the CDR3 is TGCGCCAGCAGCTTAGGGACAGGGTATGAAAAACTGTTTTTT.